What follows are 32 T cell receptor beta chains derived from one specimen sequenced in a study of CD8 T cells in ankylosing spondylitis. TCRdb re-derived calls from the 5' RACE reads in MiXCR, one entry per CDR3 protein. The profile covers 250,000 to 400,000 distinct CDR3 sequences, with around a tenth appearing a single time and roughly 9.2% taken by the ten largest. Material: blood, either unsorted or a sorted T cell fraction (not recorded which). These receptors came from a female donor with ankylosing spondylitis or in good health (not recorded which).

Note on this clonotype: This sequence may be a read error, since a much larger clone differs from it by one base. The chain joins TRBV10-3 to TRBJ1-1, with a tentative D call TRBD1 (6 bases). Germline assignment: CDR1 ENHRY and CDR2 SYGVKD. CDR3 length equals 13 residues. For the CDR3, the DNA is TGTGCCATCAGTGAGGGGAGGGGGACTGAAGCTCTCTTT. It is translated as CAISEGRGTEALF.

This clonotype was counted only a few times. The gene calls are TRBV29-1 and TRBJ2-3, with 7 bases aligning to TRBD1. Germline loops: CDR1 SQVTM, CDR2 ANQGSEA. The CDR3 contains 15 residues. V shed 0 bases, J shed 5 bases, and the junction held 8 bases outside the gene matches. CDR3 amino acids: CSVEDRGGDRDTQYF. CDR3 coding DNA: TGCAGCGTTGAAGATCGAGGGGGCGATAGAGATACGCAGTATTTT.

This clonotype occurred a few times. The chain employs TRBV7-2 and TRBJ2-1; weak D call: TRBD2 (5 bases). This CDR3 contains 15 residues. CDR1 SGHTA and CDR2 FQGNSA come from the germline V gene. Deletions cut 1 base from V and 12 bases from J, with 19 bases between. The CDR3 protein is CASSLEASRGMWQFF. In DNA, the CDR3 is TGTGCCAGCAGCTTAGAGGCTAGCCGAGGTATGTGGCAGTTCTTC.

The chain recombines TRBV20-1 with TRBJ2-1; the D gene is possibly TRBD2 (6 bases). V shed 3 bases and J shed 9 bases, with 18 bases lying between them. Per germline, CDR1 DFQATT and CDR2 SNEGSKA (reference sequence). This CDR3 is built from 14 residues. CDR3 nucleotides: TGCAGTGCTAGTAGAGTCGCGGGGAAGGGTGAGCAGTTCTTC. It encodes CSASRVAGKGEQFF.

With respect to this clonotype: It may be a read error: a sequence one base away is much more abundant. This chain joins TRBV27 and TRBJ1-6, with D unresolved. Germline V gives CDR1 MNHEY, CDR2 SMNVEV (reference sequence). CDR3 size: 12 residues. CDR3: CTSRGVGSPLHF. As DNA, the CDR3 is TGTACCAGCAGAGGCGTGGGTTCACCCCTCCACTTT.

The CDR3 loop is CASSPGMGQQYF. Written as DNA, the CDR3 is TGTGCCAGCAGCCCGGGTATGGGACAACAGTACTTC. The rearrangement uses TRBV11-3 and TRBJ2-5; tentative D call: TRBD1 (6 bases). V shed 5 bases and J shed 11 bases, with 15 bases lying between them. The CDR3 is 12 residues long. Germline V gene lookup returns CDR1 SGHNT and CDR2 YENEEA.

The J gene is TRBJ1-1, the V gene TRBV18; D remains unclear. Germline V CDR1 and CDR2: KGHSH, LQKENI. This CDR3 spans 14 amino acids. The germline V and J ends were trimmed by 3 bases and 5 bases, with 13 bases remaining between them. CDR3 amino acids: CASSPLDKVTEAFF. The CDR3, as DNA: TGTGCCAGCTCACCCCTCGACAAAGTGACTGAAGCTTTCTTT.

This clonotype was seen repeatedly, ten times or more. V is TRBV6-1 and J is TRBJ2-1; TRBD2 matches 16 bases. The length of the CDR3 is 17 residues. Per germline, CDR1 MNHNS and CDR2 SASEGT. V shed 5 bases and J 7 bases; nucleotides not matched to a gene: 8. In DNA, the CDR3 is TGTGCCAGCAGTCCCGGGACTAGCGGGGGGGCCACGAATGAGCAGTTCTTC. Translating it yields CASSPGTSGGATNEQFF.

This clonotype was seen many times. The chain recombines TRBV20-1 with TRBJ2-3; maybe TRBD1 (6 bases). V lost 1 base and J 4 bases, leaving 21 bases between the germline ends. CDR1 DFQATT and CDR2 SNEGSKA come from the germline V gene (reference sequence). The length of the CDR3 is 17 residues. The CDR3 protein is CSARGQVSSRVADTQYF. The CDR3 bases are TGCAGTGCTAGAGGACAGGTTTCCTCCCGTGTGGCAGATACGCAGTATTTT.

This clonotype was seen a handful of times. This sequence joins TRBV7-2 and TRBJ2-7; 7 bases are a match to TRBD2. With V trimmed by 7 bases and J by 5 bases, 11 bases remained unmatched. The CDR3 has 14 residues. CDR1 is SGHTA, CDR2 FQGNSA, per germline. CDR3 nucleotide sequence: TGTGCCAGCACCCAGAGGGGAGGGTTCAACGAGCAGTACTTC. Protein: CASTQRGGFNEQYF.

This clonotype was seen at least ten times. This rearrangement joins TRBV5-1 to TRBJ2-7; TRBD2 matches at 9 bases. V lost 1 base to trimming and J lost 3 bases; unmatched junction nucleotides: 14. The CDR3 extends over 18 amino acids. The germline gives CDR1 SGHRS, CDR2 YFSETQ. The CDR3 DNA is TGCGCCAGCAGCTTGAAGGGACTAGCCCTGCATCTGAACTACGAGCAGTACTTC. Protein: CASSLKGLALHLNYEQYF.

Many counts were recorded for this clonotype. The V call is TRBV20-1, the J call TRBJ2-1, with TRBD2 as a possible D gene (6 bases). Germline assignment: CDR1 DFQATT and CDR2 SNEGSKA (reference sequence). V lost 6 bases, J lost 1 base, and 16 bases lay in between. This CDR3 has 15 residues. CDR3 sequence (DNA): TGCAGTGCGACCCAGTGGGGGACTTCCTACAATGAGCAGTTCTTC. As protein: CSATQWGTSYNEQFF.

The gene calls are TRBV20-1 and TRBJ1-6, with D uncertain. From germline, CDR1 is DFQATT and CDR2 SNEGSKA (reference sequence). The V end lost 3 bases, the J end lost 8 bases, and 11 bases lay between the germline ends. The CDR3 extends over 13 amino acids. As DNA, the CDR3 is TGCAGTGCTAGGAAACCGGTTCATTCACCCCTCCACTTT. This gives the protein CSARKPVHSPLHF.

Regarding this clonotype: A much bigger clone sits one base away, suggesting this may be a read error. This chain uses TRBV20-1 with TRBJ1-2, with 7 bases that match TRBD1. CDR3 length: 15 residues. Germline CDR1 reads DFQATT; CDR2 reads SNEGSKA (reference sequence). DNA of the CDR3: TGCAGTGCTAGAAGTAGACAGGGAAATAGCTATGGCGACACCTTC. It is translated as CSARSRQGNSYGDTF.

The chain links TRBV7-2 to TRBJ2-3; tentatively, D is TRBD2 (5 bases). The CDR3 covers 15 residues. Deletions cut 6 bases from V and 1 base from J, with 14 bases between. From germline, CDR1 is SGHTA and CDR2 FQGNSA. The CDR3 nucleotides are TGTGCCAGCAGTTATGTGAGGGTCGGCACAGATACGCAGTATTTT. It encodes CASSYVRVGTDTQYF.

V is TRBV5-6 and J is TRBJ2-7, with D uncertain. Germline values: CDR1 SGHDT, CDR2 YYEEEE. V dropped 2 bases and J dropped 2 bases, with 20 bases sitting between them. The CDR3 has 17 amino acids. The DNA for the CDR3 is TGTGCCAGCAGCTTCGGATTGTTTTGGACGTCCGCCTACGAGCAGTACTTC. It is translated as CASSFGLFWTSAYEQYF. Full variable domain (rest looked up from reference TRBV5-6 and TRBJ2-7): DAGVTQSPTHLIKTRGQQVTLRCSPKSGHDTVSWYQQALGQGPQFIFQYYEEEERQRGNFPDRFSGHQFPNYSSELNVNALLLGDSALYLCASSFGLFWTSAYEQYFGPGTRLTVT.

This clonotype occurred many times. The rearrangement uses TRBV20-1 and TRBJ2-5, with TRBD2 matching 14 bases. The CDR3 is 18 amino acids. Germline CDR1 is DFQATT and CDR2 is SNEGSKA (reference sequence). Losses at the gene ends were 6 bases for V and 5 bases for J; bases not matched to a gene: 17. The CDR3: CSAPSLLGTSGRGETQYF. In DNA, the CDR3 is TGCAGTGCCCCCTCCTTGTTAGGGACTAGCGGGAGAGGGGAGACCCAGTACTTC.

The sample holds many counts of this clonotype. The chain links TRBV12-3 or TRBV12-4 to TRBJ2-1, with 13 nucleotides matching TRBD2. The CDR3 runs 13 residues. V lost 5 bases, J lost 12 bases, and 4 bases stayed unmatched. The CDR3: CASSLRTSGGQFF. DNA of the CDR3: TGTGCCAGCAGTCTGCGGACTAGCGGGGGGCAGTTCTTC.

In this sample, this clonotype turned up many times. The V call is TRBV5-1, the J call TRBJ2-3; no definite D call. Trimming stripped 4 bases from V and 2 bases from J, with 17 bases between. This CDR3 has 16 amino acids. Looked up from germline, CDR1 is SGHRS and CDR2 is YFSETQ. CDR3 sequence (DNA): TGCGCCAGCAGCCTCGGAGCCCGGGCCACCACAGATACGCAGTATTTT. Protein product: CASSLGARATTDTQYF.

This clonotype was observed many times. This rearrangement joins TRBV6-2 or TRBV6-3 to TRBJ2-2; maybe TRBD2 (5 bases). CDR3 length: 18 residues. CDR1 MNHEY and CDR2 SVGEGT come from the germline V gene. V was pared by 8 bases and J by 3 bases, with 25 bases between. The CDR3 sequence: CASRPVKLVALDTGELFF. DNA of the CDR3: TGTGCCAGCCGCCCCGTTAAACTAGTCGCATTGGACACCGGGGAGCTGTTTTTT.

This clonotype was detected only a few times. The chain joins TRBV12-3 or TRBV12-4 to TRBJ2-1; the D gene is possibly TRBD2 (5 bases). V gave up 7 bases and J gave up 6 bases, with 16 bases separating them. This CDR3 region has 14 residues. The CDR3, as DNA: TGTGCCAGCATCTCGACGACTAAACCCAATGAGCAGTTCTTC. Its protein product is CASISTTKPNEQFF.

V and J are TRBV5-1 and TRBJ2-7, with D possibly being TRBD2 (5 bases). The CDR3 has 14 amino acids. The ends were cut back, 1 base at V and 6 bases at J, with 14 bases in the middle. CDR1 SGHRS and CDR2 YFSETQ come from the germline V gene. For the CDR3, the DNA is TGCGCCAGCAGCTTGTGGGGAGCCTCCGGCGAGCAGTACTTC. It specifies CASSLWGASGEQYF.

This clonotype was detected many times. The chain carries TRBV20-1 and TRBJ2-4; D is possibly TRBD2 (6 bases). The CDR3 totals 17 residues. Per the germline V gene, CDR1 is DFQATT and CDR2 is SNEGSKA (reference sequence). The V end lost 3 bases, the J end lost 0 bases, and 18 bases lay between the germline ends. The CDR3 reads CSASRAGWAGAKNIQYF. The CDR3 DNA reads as TGCAGTGCTAGTCGCGCGGGGTGGGCTGGAGCCAAAAACATTCAGTACTTC.

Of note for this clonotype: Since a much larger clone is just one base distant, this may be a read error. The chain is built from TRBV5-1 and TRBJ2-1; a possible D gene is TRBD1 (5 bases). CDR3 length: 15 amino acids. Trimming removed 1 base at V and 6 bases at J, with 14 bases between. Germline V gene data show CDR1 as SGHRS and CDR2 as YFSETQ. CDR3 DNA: TGCGCCAGCAGCTTGCCAGGTGGGCAGGGCAATGAGCAGTTCTTC. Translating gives CASSLPGGQGNEQFF.

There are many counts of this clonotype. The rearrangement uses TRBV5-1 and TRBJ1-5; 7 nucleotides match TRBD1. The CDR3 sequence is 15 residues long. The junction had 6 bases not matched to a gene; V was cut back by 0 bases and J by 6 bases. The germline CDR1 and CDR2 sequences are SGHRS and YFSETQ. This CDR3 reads CASSLGQGNSQPQHF. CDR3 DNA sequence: TGCGCCAGCAGCTTGGGACAGGGTAATAGTCAGCCCCAGCATTTT.

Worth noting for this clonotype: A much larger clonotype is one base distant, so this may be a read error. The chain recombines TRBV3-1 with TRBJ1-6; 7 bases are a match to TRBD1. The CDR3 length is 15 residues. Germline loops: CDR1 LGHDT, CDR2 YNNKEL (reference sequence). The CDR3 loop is CACSLRTGLYSPLHF. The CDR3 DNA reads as TGTGCCTGCAGCCTTCGGACAGGCTTGTATTCACCCCTCCACTTT.

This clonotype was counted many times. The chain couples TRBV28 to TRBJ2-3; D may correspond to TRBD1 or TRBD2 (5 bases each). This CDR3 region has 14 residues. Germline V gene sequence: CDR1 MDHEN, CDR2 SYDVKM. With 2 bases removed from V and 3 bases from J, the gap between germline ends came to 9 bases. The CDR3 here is CASSLEGKTDTQYF. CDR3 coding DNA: TGTGCCAGCAGTTTAGAGGGGAAGACAGATACGCAGTATTTT.

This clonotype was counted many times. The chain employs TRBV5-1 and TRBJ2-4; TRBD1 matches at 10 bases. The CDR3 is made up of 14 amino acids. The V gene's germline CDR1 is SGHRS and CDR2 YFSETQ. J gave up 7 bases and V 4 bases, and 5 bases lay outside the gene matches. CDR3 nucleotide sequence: TGCGCCAGCAGCGACAGGGGGCTGGGTAACATTCAGTACTTC. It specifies CASSDRGLGNIQYF.

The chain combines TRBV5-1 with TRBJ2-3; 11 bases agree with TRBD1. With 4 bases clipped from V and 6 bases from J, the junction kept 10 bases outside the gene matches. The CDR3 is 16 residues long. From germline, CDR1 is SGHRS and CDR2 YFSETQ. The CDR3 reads CASSADGQGAGDTQYF. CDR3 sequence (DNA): TGCGCCAGCAGCGCGGACGGACAGGGGGCAGGGGATACGCAGTATTTT.

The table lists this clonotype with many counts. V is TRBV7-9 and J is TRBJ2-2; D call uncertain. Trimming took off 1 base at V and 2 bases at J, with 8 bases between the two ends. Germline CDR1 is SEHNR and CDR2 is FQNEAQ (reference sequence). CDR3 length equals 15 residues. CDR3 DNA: TGTGCCAGCAGCTTAGATCACTCAAACACCGGGGAGCTGTTTTTT. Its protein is CASSLDHSNTGELFF.

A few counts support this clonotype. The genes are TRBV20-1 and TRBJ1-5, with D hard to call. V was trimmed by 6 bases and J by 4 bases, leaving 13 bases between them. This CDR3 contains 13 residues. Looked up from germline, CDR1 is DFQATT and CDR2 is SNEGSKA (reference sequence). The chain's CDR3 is CSASDSGNQPQHF. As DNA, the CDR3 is TGCAGTGCCTCGGACTCGGGTAATCAGCCCCAGCATTTT.

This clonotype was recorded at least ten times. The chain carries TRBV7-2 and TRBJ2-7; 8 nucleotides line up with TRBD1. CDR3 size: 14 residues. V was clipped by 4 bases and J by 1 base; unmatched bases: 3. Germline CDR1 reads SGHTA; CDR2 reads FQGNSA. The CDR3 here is CASSSYRGSYEQYF. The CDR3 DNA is TGTGCCAGCAGCTCCTACAGGGGGTCCTACGAGCAGTACTTC.